This T cell receptor beta chain was observed in a study of T cells in Graves' hyperthyroidism and ophthalmopathy. Background on the study: Blood was drawn when the patient was first diagnosed and still untreated. Findings and caveats of the study: Patients with ophthalmopathy were separated from those with stable hyperthyroidism by a 13 V-J model.

Researchers amplified the TCR beta CDR3 regions from RNA transcripts. The HTBI primer set drove a first-round RT-PCR of the TCR CDR3. MiXCR, run by TCRdb on the multiplex PCR reads, gives a single entry per CDR3 protein. The sample holds over 350,000 distinct CDR3 sequences, over 13% seen once. The sample holds many counts of this clonotype. What it binds is not known. Germline-derived CDR1 and CDR2 are MNHEY and SMNVEV (reference sequence). The CDR3 spans 14 residues. The V and J ends lost 3 bases and 2 bases respectively, with 8 bases between them. The chain has TRBV27 and TRBJ1-5; D is undetermined. Specimen: blood. The receptor comes from a man in his fifties with Graves' ophthalmopathy. CDR3 nucleotide sequence: TGTGCCAGCAGTTTTAGGGTTGGCAATCAGCCCCAGCATTTT. It codes for CASSFRVGNQPQHF.